The TCR beta chain under discussion was sequenced for a study of T cells in localized non-small cell lung cancer. Using immunoSEQ multiplex PCR, the repertoire was profiled, and TCRdb retains in-frame clones only, with some absent. This sample has about 35,000 clones, with around 90% found just once. Germline assignment: CDR1 SGHDT and CDR2 YYEEEE. V was cut by 4 bases and J by 6 bases, with 17 bases left in between. The CDR3 covers 14 residues. The sequence was obtained from a female donor of 60 years or more with stage II lung adenocarcinoma. Source: peripheral blood mononuclear cells, taken before any cancer treatment. V usage is TRBV5-6 and J usage is TRBJ2-7; maybe TRBD1 (6 bases). The CDR3 here is CASSLITQGGEQYF. In DNA form, the CDR3 reads TGTGCCAGCAGCCTCATCACACAGGGTGGCGAGCAGTACTTC.